This TCR beta chain was profiled in a study of blood T cell repertoires in COVID-19. About the research overall: There were acute and convalescent COVID-19 samples, and they came from the United States, Italy and Spain. Sources were T cells, B-cell-depleted T cells, or PBMCs; the material itself was cDNA or gDNA.

Authors' data handling: Reference gene primer amplification yielded estimated nucleated cell counts. Measured with immunoSEQ multiplex PCR; TCRdb has only the in-frame clones, and not every one. V, J and clone size are those of that table, while D and trimming were read from the DNA. The table lists approximately 74,000 clones, around nine tenths of them singletons. Germline values: CDR1 SGDLS, CDR2 YYNGEE. Trimming took 3 bases from V and 1 from J, leaving 13 bases between them. The CDR3 has 16 amino acids. Sample: peripheral blood. The source of this sequence is a woman of 80 years or more with active or convalescent COVID-19. The chain recombines TRBV9 with TRBJ2-2; the D gene is possibly TRBD2 (6 bases). CDR3 protein: CASSDLAAGNTGELFF. CDR3 bases: TGTGCCAGCAGCGACTTAGCGGCAGGGAACACCGGGGAGCTGTTTTTT. Full variable domain (remainder filled in from reference TRBV9 and TRBJ2-2): DSGVTQTPKHLITATGQRVTLRCSPRSGDLSVYWYQQSLDQGLQFLIQYYNGEERAKGNILERFSAQQFPDLHSELNLSSLELGDSALYFCASSDLAAGNTGELFFGEGSRLTVL.